The rows below give T cell receptor beta chains drawn from one sample of a study of T-cell reconstitution after alpha-beta-depleted transplantation in children. TCRdb called the PCR reads again in MiXCR, with one record for every CDR3 protein. The table shows 350,000 to 400,000 distinct CDR3 sequences, with around 21% occurring only once. Specimen: PBMCs from the stem cell graft donor, collected from the stem cell graft. These TCRs come from a human donor who donated a stem cell graft to a child with acute myeloid leukemia. CDR3s include the opening cysteine and the closing phenylalanine or tryptophan. D genes are given only for firm matches. Where a row states a size, it is once, few, many or the class of an expanded clone; other rows omit it.

V gene,D gene,J gene,clone size,CDR3 protein,CDR3 DNA
TRBV28,NA,TRBJ1-1,NA,CASTMRRQIATYTEAFF,TGTGCCAGCACCATGAGGCGTCAGATAGCGACCTACACTGAAGCTTTCTTT
TRBV5-6,NA,TRBJ1-1,NA,CASSLDPSTNTEAFF,TGTGCCAGCAGCTTGGATCCGAGTACGAACACTGAAGCTTTCTTT
TRBV5-1,NA,TRBJ1-5,few,CASSLGEHQPQHF,TGCGCCAGCAGCTTGGGTGAACATCAGCCCCAGCATTTT
TRBV29-1,NA,TRBJ2-3,many,CSVEDGGESTDTQYF,TGCAGCGTTGAAGATGGGGGTGAGAGCACAGATACGCAGTATTTT
TRBV12-3/TRBV12-4,NA,TRBJ2-7,many,CASSSTDEQYF,TGTGCCAGCAGTTCCACAGACGAGCAGTACTTC
TRBV20-1,NA,TRBJ2-1,few,CSASMERKPNEQFF,TGCAGTGCTAGTATGGAGCGGAAACCCAATGAGCAGTTCTTC
TRBV7-9,TRBD2,TRBJ2-3,few,CASSPGTSGTSTDTQYF,TGTGCCAGCAGCCCTGGGACTAGCGGGACTAGCACAGATACGCAGTATTTT
TRBV6-2/TRBV6-3,NA,TRBJ1-5,few,CASSPPGGAGQPQHF,TGTGCCAGCAGTCCCCCGGGGGGGGCCGGTCAGCCCCAGCATTTT
TRBV7-2,TRBD2,TRBJ2-7,few,CASSSSSGSSYEQYF,TGTGCCAGCAGCTCTTCTAGCGGGAGCTCCTACGAGCAGTACTTC
TRBV7-9,NA,TRBJ1-1,NA,CASSRDQENTEAFF,TGTGCCAGCAGCCGGGACCAGGAGAACACTGAAGCTTTCTTT
TRBV20-1,NA,TRBJ1-2,many,CSARARPNYGYTF,TGCAGTGCTAGAGCCCGCCCTAACTATGGCTACACCTTC
TRBV9,NA,TRBJ1-4,few,CASSVGGLNEKLFF,TGTGCCAGCAGCGTAGGAGGTTTAAATGAAAAACTGTTTTTT
TRBV4-2,NA,TRBJ2-1,few,CASSQEVGEVGNEQFF,TGTGCCAGCAGCCAAGAAGTGGGAGAAGTGGGCAATGAGCAGTTCTTC
TRBV12-5,NA,TRBJ2-7,NA,CASGLGGPEQYF,TGTGCTAGTGGTTTGGGAGGGCCCGAGCAGTACTTC
TRBV5-1,TRBD2,TRBJ2-1,NA,CASSGGTSGRAVYNEQFF,TGCGCCAGCAGCGGGGGGACTAGCGGGAGGGCCGTCTACAATGAGCAGTTCTTC
TRBV10-3,NA,TRBJ2-7,NA,CAISVGGEHEQYF,TGTGCCATCAGTGTCGGGGGCGAGCACGAGCAGTACTTC
TRBV6-2/TRBV6-3,NA,TRBJ1-5,NA,CASSDTGSQPQHF,TGTGCCAGCAGTGACACAGGGAGCCAGCCCCAGCATTTT
TRBV28,TRBD2,TRBJ2-5,NA,CASSGTGLAGVRKTQYF,TGTGCCAGCAGTGGGACGGGACTAGCGGGAGTAAGGAAGACCCAGTACTTC
TRBV29-1,NA,TRBJ1-1,many,CSVEDLTLEAFF,TGCAGCGTTGAAGACCTGACCTTAGAAGCTTTCTTT
TRBV30,TRBD1,TRBJ2-1,NA,CAWSVQGNEQFF,TGTGCCTGGAGTGTACAGGGGAATGAGCAGTTCTTC
TRBV12-3/TRBV12-4,TRBD1,TRBJ1-2,few,CASRGQFGYTF,TGTGCCAGCAGGGGACAGTTTGGCTACACCTTC
TRBV4-2,NA,TRBJ1-5,many,CASSQDRTRPGQPQHF,TGTGCCAGCAGCCAAGATCGGACGCGGCCGGGTCAGCCCCAGCATTTT
TRBV12-3/TRBV12-4,NA,TRBJ1-5,few,CASSPDVGGVQHF,TGTGCCAGCTCCCCTGATGTAGGGGGGGTCCAGCATTTT
TRBV29-1,TRBD2,TRBJ2-7,NA,CSVRTSGMGEQYF,TGCAGCGTCCGGACTAGCGGGATGGGCGAGCAGTACTTC
TRBV12-3/TRBV12-4,NA,TRBJ1-4,few,CASTPSGAGSNEKLFF,TGTGCCAGCACTCCGTCCGGCGCAGGGAGTAATGAAAAACTGTTTTTT
TRBV7-2,NA,TRBJ2-1,NA,CASSFGPIEQFF,TGTGCCAGCAGCTTCGGACCGATCGAGCAGTTCTTC
TRBV6-2/TRBV6-3,NA,TRBJ2-7,many,CASSYGGVFYEQYF,TGTGCCAGCAGTTACGGGGGCGTTTTCTACGAGCAGTACTTC
TRBV4-3,NA,TRBJ2-4,few,CASSQNRDPYIQYF,TGCGCCAGCAGCCAGAACCGGGACCCCTACATTCAGTACTTC
TRBV4-3,NA,TRBJ2-1,NA,CASSQDGWDATYNEQFF,TGCGCCAGCAGCCAAGATGGGTGGGACGCAACTTACAATGAGCAGTTCTTC
TRBV7-2,TRBD1,TRBJ2-7,NA,CASTEGGRYEQYF,TGTGCCAGCACCGAAGGGGGCCGGTACGAGCAGTACTTC
TRBV6-5,NA,TRBJ2-5,few,CASMTRRKTQYF,TGTGCCAGCATGACACGGCGGAAGACCCAGTACTTC
TRBV7-2,NA,TRBJ2-1,NA,CASSLEAETYNEQFF,TGTGCCAGCAGCTTAGAAGCAGAGACCTACAATGAGCAGTTCTTC
TRBV28,TRBD2,TRBJ2-3,many,CASSSLAGVPDTQYF,TGTGCCAGCAGCTCCCTAGCGGGAGTCCCAGATACGCAGTATTTT
TRBV7-3,NA,TRBJ2-1,few,CASSSGVAEYNEQFF,TGTGCCAGCAGCTCGGGGGTAGCGGAATACAATGAGCAGTTCTTC
TRBV12-3/TRBV12-4,NA,TRBJ1-1,NA,CASSFLGGTEAFF,TGTGCCAGCAGTTTTCTCGGGGGTACTGAAGCTTTCTTT
TRBV4-1,NA,TRBJ2-2,few,CASSQDGQRNTGELFF,TGCGCCAGCAGCCAAGACGGGCAGAGGAACACCGGGGAGCTGTTTTTT
TRBV25-1,TRBD2,TRBJ2-1,NA,CASSEVGGRANEQFF,TGTGCCAGCAGTGAAGTGGGCGGGAGGGCCAATGAGCAGTTCTTC
TRBV6-2/TRBV6-3,TRBD2,TRBJ2-1,few,CASSYSSRAGGRVGNEQFF,TGTGCCAGCAGTTACTCTAGTAGAGCGGGAGGTCGAGTGGGTAATGAGCAGTTCTTC
TRBV7-6,NA,TRBJ2-5,NA,CASSLYLAQQETQYF,TGTGCCAGCAGCCTATACTTAGCCCAACAAGAGACCCAGTACTTC
TRBV27,TRBD1,TRBJ1-1,many,CASSKDRAYTEAFF,TGTGCCAGCAGTAAGGACAGGGCCTACACTGAAGCTTTCTTT
TRBV3-1,NA,TRBJ1-5,NA,CASSSSGGNQPQHF,TGTGCCAGCAGCTCCTCAGGGGGCAATCAGCCCCAGCATTTT
TRBV12-3/TRBV12-4,TRBD2,TRBJ2-3,few,CASSLYISGVTDTQYF,TGTGCCAGCAGTTTATATATTAGCGGGGTCACAGATACGCAGTATTTT